There are many counts of the clone carrying this T cell receptor beta chain. Antigen unknown. This sample was taken from a study of CD8+ T cells in alopecia areata. This sample's treatment: oral pan-JAK inhibitor, 5-10 mg twice daily. Peripheral blood, together with lesional scalp punch biopsies, was collected from alopecia areata patients. The CDR3 consists of 16 residues. Germline lookup yields CDR1 SGHTA and CDR2 FQGNSA. V was shortened by 3 bases and J by 1 base, with 16 bases between the two germline ends. Sequencing templates came from extracted RNA that was reverse transcribed into cDNA. Some clones are missing from TCRdb's copy, which holds only in-frame ones; the method was immunoSEQ multiplex PCR. The profile shows roughly 210,000 clones, less than 45% of them singletons. Whole-study results and caveats: Lesional scalp displayed greater clonality than normal scalp, most notably in alopecia totalis/universalis. Sequencing of scalp samples also captures resident alphabeta T cells of normal skin. In scalp and blood, many expanded lesional clones persisted during tofacitinib.

V and J are TRBV7-2 and TRBJ2-7; D perhaps matches TRBD2 (5 bases). This TCR was sampled from a human donor with alopecia areata. The sequenced sample was CD4+ T cells sorted from blood, obtained around week 37, from a patient treated with tofacitinib. CDR3 DNA: TGTGCCAGCAGCTTGCCTTCGCGTAGCGCGTCCTACGAGCAGTACTTC. Translation: CASSLPSRSASYEQYF.